This record looks at one T cell receptor (beta chain) sequence and its context. Per the original data handling: Reference gene primer amplification yielded estimated nucleated cell counts. Repertoires were generated with immunoSEQ multiplex PCR, while TCRdb's copy carries only in-frame clones and drops some. That table gives V, J and clone size, and the DNA gave D and trimming. The sample lists about 140,000 clones; over 60% were seen once. This sample was taken from a study of blood T cell repertoires in COVID-19. The V end was cut by 0 bases, the J end by 6 bases, with 6 bases between. CDR1 is SGHRS and CDR2 is YFSETQ in the germline V gene. This CDR3 spans 12 amino acids.

The chain uses TRBV5-1 and TRBJ1-1; unclear D gene. The TCR sequence derives from a man older than 75 with acute or convalescent COVID-19. The sequencing input was peripheral blood. CDR3 residues: CASSLEQSEAFF. DNA of the CDR3: TGCGCCAGCAGCTTGGAACAGTCTGAAGCTTTCTTT.